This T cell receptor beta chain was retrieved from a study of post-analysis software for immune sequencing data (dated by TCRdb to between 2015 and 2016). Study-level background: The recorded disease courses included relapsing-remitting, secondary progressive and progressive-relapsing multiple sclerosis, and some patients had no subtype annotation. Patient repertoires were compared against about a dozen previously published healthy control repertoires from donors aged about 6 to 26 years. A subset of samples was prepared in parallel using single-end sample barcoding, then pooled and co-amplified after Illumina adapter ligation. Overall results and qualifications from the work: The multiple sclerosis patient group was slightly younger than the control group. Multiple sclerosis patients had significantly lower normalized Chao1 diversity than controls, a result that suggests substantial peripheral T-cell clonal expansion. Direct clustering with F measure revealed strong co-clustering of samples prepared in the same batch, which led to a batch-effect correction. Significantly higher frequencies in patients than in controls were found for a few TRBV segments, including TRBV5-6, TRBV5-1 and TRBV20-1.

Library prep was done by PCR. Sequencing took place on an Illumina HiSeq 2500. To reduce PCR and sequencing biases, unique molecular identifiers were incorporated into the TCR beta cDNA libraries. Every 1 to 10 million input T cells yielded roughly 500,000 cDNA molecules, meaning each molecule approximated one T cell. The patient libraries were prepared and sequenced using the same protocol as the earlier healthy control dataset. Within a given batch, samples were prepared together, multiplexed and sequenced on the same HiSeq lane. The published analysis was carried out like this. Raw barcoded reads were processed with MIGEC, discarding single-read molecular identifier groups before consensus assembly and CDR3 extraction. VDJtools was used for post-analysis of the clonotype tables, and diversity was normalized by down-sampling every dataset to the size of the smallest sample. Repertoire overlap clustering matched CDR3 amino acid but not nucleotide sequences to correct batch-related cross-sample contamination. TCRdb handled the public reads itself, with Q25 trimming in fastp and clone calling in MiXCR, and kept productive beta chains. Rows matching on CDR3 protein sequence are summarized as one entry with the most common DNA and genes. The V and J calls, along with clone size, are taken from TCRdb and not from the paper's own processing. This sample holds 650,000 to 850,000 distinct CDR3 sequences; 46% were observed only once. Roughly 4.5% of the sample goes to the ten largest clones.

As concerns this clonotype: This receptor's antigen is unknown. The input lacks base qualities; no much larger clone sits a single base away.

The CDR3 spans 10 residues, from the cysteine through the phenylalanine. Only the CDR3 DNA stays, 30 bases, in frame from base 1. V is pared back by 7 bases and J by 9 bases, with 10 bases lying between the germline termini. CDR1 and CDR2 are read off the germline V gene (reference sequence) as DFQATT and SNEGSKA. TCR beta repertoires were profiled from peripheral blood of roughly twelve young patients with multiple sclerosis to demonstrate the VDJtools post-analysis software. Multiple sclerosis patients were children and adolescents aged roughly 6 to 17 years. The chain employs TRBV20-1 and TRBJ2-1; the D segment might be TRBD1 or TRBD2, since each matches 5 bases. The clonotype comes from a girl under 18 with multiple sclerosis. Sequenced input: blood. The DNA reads TGCAGTGGTTACGGGACTGAGCAGTTCTTC. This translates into CSGYGTEQFF.